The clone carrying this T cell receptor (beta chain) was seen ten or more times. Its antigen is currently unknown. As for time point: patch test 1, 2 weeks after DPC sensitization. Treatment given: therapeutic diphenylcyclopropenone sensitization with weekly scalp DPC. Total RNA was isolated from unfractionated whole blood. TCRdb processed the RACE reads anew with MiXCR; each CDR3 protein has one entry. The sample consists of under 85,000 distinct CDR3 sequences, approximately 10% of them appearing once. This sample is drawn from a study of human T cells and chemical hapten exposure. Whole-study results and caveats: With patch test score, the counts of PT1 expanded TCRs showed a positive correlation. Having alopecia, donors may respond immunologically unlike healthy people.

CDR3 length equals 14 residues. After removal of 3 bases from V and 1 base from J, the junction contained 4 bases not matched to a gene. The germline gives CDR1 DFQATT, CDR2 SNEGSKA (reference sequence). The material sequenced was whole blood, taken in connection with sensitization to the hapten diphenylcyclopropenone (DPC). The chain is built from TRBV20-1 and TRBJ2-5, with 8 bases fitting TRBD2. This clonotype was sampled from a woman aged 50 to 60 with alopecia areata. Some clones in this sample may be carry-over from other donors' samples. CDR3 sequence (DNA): TGCAGTGCTAGCCCACTAGCGGTCCAAGAGACCCAGTACTTC. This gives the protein CSASPLAVQETQYF.